This TCR beta chain was sequenced during a study of CD8 T cell repertoires and HIV-1 epitope variants. Regarding the study as a whole: This assay reports beta chains of antigen-expanded cells, not T cell function.

The assay was immunoSEQ multiplex PCR, and TCRdb's table has in-frame clones only and misses some. In the table there are 5,100 or so clones, around 60% of which are singletons. For this clone: The antigen is undetermined.

The TCR sequence derives from a male donor with HIV. The sequenced material came from cultured CD8+ T cells derived from PBMCs.

Here the CDR3 reads CASSLQDFQETQYF. The CDR3 nucleotides read TGTGCCAGCAGTTTACAGGATTTCCAAGAGACCCAGTACTTC. The chain is built from TRBV6-1 and TRBJ2-5, with D possibly matching TRBD1 (5 bases). Per the germline V gene, CDR1 is MNHNS and CDR2 is SASEGT. The CDR3 covers 14 residues. Trimming removed 5 bases from V and 1 base from J, with 11 bases in between.